This TCR beta chain derives from a study of blood T cell repertoires in COVID-19. The wider study: Acute-phase and convalescent COVID-19 samples originated in the United States, Italy and Spain. PBMCs, B-cell-depleted T cells, or T cells were the source of the cDNA or gDNA that made up the material.

Between the trimmed V and J ends, which lost 1 base and 5 bases, there was a span of 12 bases. The CDR3 has 14 residues. Germline CDR1 SGHNT, CDR2 YYREEE (reference sequence). In the study's own analysis: Reference gene primer amplification gave estimated nucleated cell counts. TCRdb's table, derived via immunoSEQ multiplex PCR, lists solely in-frame clones and lacks some. D and trimming were read from the DNA, whereas the V and J calls and clone size are those reported in that table. The data show about 290,000 clones, roughly 86% seen once. It was during active infection that Seattle patients were enrolled and then longitudinally followed.

The clonotype was recovered from a woman in her twenties or thirties with COVID-19, enrolled during active disease. The rearrangement uses TRBV5-4 and TRBJ1-2, with D possibly matching TRBD1 (5 bases). The sequenced sample consisted of peripheral blood. The CDR3 region is CASSLPGEDYGYTF. In nucleotides, the CDR3 is TGTGCCAGCAGCTTGCCGGGGGAAGATTATGGCTACACCTTC.